The source of this T cell receptor (beta chain) is a study of cytomegalovirus exposure and HLA in healthy donors. Concerning this clone: The antigen remains undetermined.

Study results and limitations: Researchers left out some V segments, among them TRBV6-2 and TRBV6-3, as indistinguishable.

PCR used 60 Vbeta primers and 13 Jbeta primers. Assay used: immunoSEQ multiplex PCR; TCRdb lists only in-frame clones, some missing. In the table there are 140,000 or so clones, 84% of which are singletons. Per germline, CDR1 SGHAT and CDR2 FQNNGV. The CDR3 loop spans 15 amino acids. The junction had 9 bases not matched to a gene; V was cut back by 6 bases and J by 1 base. The chain is built from TRBV11-2 and TRBJ2-7; the match to TRBD1 covers 7 bases. Sequencing was performed on PBMCs. The clonotype originates from a boy aged 2-9 years in good health and CMV-seronegative. In DNA, the CDR3 is TGTGCCAGCAGACTAAGACAGGGCCTTTCCTACGAGCAGTACTTC. This sequence encodes CASRLRQGLSYEQYF.